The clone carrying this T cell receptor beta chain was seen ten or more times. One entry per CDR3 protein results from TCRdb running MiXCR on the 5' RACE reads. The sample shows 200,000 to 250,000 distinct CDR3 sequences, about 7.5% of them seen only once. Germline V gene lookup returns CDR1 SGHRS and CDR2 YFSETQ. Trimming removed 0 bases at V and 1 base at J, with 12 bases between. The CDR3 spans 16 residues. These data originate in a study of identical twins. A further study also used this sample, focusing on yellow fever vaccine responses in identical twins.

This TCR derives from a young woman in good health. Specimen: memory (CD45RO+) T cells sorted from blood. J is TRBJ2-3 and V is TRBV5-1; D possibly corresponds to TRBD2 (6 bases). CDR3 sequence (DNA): TGCGCCAGCAGCTTGGGTCTAGCGCTCGGCACAGATACGCAGTATTTT. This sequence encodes CASSLGLALGTDTQYF.